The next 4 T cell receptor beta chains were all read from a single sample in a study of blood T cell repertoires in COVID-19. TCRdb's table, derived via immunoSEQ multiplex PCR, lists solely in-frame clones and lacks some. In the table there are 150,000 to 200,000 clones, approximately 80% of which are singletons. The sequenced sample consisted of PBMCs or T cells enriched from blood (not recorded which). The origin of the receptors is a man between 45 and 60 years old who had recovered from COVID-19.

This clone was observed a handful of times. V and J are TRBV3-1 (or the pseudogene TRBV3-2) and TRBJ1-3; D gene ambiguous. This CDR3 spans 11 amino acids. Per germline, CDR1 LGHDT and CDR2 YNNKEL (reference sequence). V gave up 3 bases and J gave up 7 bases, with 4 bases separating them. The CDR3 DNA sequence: TGTGCCAGCAGCCAGGCCAACACCATATATTTT. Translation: CASSQANTIYF.

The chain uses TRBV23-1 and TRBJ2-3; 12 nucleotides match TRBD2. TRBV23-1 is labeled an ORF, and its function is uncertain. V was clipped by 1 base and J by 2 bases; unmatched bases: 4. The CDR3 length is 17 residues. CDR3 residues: CASSQWTSGKDTDTQYF. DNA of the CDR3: TGCGCCAGCAGTCAATGGACTAGCGGGAAAGACACAGATACGCAGTATTTT.

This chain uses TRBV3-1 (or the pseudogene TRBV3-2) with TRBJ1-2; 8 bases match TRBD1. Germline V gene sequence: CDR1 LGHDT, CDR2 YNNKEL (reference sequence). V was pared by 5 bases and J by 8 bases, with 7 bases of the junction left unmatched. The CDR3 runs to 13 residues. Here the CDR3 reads CASSVTTGDGYTF. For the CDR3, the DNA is TGTGCCAGCAGCGTCACGACAGGGGACGGCTACACCTTC.

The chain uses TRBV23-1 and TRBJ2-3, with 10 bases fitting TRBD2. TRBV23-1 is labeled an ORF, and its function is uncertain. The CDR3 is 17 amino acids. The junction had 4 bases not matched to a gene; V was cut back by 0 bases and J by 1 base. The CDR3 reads CASSQSTSGPGTDTQYF. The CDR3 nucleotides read TGCGCCAGCAGTCAATCGACTAGCGGGCCGGGCACAGATACGCAGTATTTT.